This TCR beta chain was identified in a study of lymphopenia after photon versus proton radiotherapy. General observations from the study: Relative stability marked proton patients; photon patients lost diversity and naive cells. After lymphocyte nadir, photon-treated repertoires showed oligoclonal expansion, especially CD8+ Temra.

As to this clone: The antigen is undetermined.

Libraries were prepared by immunoSEQ multiplex PCR; TCRdb keeps only in-frame clonotypes and omits some of them. Found here are about 53,000 clones, around 83% of them singletons; the top ten hold around 30%. The source material was peripheral blood, sampled from a patient treated with photon-based radiotherapy. The TCR originated in a man between 45 and 60 years old with gastric cancer.

The CDR3 region is CASSILWSGELFF. The CDR3 nucleotides are TGTGCCAGTAGTATTTTGTGGAGCGGGGAGCTGTTTTTT. The chain joins TRBV19 to TRBJ2-2, with unresolved D. CDR3 length equals 13 residues. V was clipped by 3 bases and J by 7 bases, with 9 bases between them. In germline, CDR1 is LNHDA, CDR2 SQIVND (reference sequence).